A selection of T cell receptor beta chains follows, all from one sample in a study of T cell changes during pregnancy in multiple sclerosis. This table comes from immunoSEQ multiplex PCR, and its TCRdb copy is limited to in-frame clones, with some not included. The data hold tens of thousands of clones, with roughly 90% observed a single time. The sequencing used CD8+ T cells from peripheral blood mononuclear cells, collected before pregnancy. The receptor set was obtained from a female donor with multiple sclerosis, enrolled in a pregnancy study. Both conserved end residues are part of each CDR3. The D gene is left open where the match is weak. Clone size is shown for a subset of rows, as once, few, many or a class of expanded clone.

abundance: NA
j_gene: TRBJ2-1
d_gene: TRBD2
len: 15
v_gene: TRBV7-2
CDR3aa: CASSITSGRYNEQFF
CDR3nt: TGTGCCAGCAGCATAACTAGCGGCCGATACAATGAGCAGTTCTTC

abundance: NA
j_gene: TRBJ2-1
d_gene: NA
len: 15
v_gene: TRBV28
CDR3aa: CASSAAGDIYNEQFF
CDR3nt: TGTGCCAGCAGTGCTGCAGGGGATATCTACAATGAGCAGTTCTTC

abundance: NA
j_gene: TRBJ2-2
d_gene: NA
len: 15
v_gene: TRBV27
CDR3aa: CASRGGTKNTGELFF
CDR3nt: TGTGCCAGCAGGGGTGGGACAAAGAACACCGGGGAGCTGTTTTTT

abundance: NA
j_gene: TRBJ2-2
d_gene: TRBD2
len: 16
v_gene: TRBV7-9
CDR3aa: CASSPPGTSGTGELFF
CDR3nt: TGTGCCAGCAGCCCCCCAGGGACTAGCGGGACCGGGGAGCTGTTTTTT

abundance: NA
j_gene: TRBJ1-5
d_gene: NA
len: 13
v_gene: TRBV5-4
CDR3aa: CASSLGENQPQHF
CDR3nt: TGTGCCAGCAGCCTTGGGGAGAATCAGCCCCAGCATTTT

abundance: NA
j_gene: TRBJ1-1
d_gene: NA
len: 15
v_gene: TRBV7-2
CDR3aa: CASSLGGEGGTEAFF
CDR3nt: TGTGCCAGCAGCTTAGGAGGGGAGGGGGGCACTGAAGCTTTCTTT

abundance: NA
j_gene: TRBJ2-7
d_gene: NA
len: 15
v_gene: TRBV6-1
CDR3aa: CASSEGARVFYEQYF
CDR3nt: TGTGCCAGCAGTGAAGGTGCCAGGGTCTTTTACGAGCAGTACTTC

abundance: NA
j_gene: TRBJ2-2
d_gene: TRBD2
len: 16
v_gene: TRBV9
CDR3aa: CASSDGLAGVNGELFF
CDR3nt: TGTGCCAGCAGCGACGGACTAGCGGGAGTGAACGGGGAGCTGTTTTTT

abundance: NA
j_gene: TRBJ1-1
d_gene: NA
len: 15
v_gene: TRBV6-4
CDR3aa: CASSPGPFMNTEAFF
CDR3nt: TGTGCCAGCAGCCCCGGTCCCTTCATGAACACTGAAGCTTTCTTT

abundance: NA
j_gene: TRBJ2-3
d_gene: TRBD2
len: 16
v_gene: TRBV11-2
CDR3aa: CASSPGLAGLTDTQYF
CDR3nt: TGTGCCAGCAGCCCAGGGCTAGCGGGACTCACAGATACGCAGTATTTT

abundance: NA
j_gene: TRBJ1-6
d_gene: TRBD1
len: 14
v_gene: TRBV25-1
CDR3aa: CASTGTGANSPLHF
CDR3nt: TGTGCCAGCACTGGGACAGGGGCTAATTCACCCCTCCACTTT

abundance: NA
j_gene: TRBJ1-4
d_gene: TRBD1
len: 13
v_gene: TRBV27
CDR3aa: CASSLLTGLYLFF
CDR3nt: TGTGCCAGCAGTTTACTGACAGGGCTTTACCTGTTTTTT

abundance: NA
j_gene: TRBJ2-7
d_gene: NA
len: 13
v_gene: TRBV4-1
CDR3aa: CASSPLPSYEQYF
CDR3nt: TGCGCCAGCAGCCCACTGCCCTCCTACGAGCAGTACTTC

abundance: NA
j_gene: TRBJ2-7
d_gene: TRBD1
len: 15
v_gene: TRBV5-1
CDR3aa: CASSSTGQGPYEQYF
CDR3nt: TGCGCCAGCAGCTCGACAGGACAGGGTCCCTACGAGCAGTACTTC

abundance: NA
j_gene: TRBJ1-4
d_gene: TRBD1
len: 15
v_gene: TRBV7-8
CDR3aa: CASSLEGQHNEKLFF
CDR3nt: TGTGCCAGCAGCTTAGAGGGACAGCATAATGAAAAACTGTTTTTT

abundance: NA
j_gene: TRBJ2-1
d_gene: TRBD1
len: 14
v_gene: TRBV6-1
CDR3aa: CASSERDRGQGLFF
CDR3nt: TGTGCCAGCAGTGAGCGGGACAGGGGTCAGGGCCTGTTCTTC

abundance: NA
j_gene: TRBJ2-7
d_gene: TRBD2
len: 15
v_gene: TRBV5-1
CDR3aa: CASSLGAGGGYEQYF
CDR3nt: TGCGCCAGCAGCTTGGGAGCGGGAGGGGGGTACGAGCAGTACTTC

abundance: NA
j_gene: TRBJ2-2
d_gene: NA
len: 11
v_gene: TRBV27
CDR3aa: CASGRGWELFF
CDR3nt: TGTGCCAGCGGAAGGGGGTGGGAGCTGTTTTTT

abundance: NA
j_gene: TRBJ1-2
d_gene: TRBD1
len: 15
v_gene: TRBV28
CDR3aa: CASSTGDRHPYGYTF
CDR3nt: TGTGCCAGCAGTACCGGGGACAGACACCCCTATGGCTACACCTTC

abundance: once
j_gene: TRBJ2-1
d_gene: NA
len: 15
v_gene: TRBV6-5
CDR3aa: CASSTSSLSYNEQFF
CDR3nt: TGTGCCAGCAGTACCTCTAGTCTCTCCTACAATGAGCAGTTCTTC

abundance: NA
j_gene: TRBJ1-1
d_gene: NA
len: 13
v_gene: TRBV10-3
CDR3aa: CAIHDRLNTEAFF
CDR3nt: TGTGCCATCCATGACAGATTGAACACTGAAGCTTTCTTT

abundance: NA
j_gene: TRBJ1-2
d_gene: NA
len: 14
v_gene: TRBV7-6
CDR3aa: CASSPHTANYGYTF
CDR3nt: TGTGCCAGCAGCCCCCACACCGCTAACTATGGCTACACCTTC

abundance: NA
j_gene: TRBJ2-3
d_gene: TRBD2
len: 14
v_gene: TRBV15
CDR3aa: CATSILAGVDTQYF
CDR3nt: TGTGCCACCAGCATACTAGCGGGAGTGGATACGCAGTATTTT

abundance: NA
j_gene: TRBJ2-5
d_gene: TRBD1
len: 14
v_gene: TRBV13
CDR3aa: CASSTRTGRKTQYF
CDR3nt: TGTGCCAGCAGCACCCGGACAGGGAGGAAGACCCAGTACTTC

abundance: NA
j_gene: TRBJ2-1
d_gene: TRBD2
len: 15
v_gene: TRBV7-6
CDR3aa: CASSLLAGEYNEQFF
CDR3nt: TGTGCCAGCAGCTTACTCGCGGGAGAGTACAATGAGCAGTTCTTC

abundance: NA
j_gene: TRBJ1-1
d_gene: NA
len: 12
v_gene: TRBV7-9
CDR3aa: CASSLARQQAFF
CDR3nt: TGTGCCAGCAGCTTAGCGAGGCAGCAAGCTTTCTTT

abundance: NA
j_gene: TRBJ1-5
d_gene: NA
len: 11
v_gene: TRBV20-1
CDR3aa: CSARQNQPQHF
CDR3nt: TGCAGTGCTAGACAGAATCAGCCCCAGCATTTT

abundance: NA
j_gene: TRBJ1-2
d_gene: NA
len: 14
v_gene: TRBV27
CDR3aa: CASSLLPDSFGYTF
CDR3nt: TGTGCCAGCAGTTTACTCCCGGACAGTTTTGGCTACACCTTC

abundance: NA
j_gene: TRBJ2-7
d_gene: TRBD2
len: 13
v_gene: TRBV10-1
CDR3aa: CASTGLADYEQYF
CDR3nt: TGCGCCAGCACCGGACTAGCGGATTACGAGCAGTACTTC

abundance: NA
j_gene: TRBJ2-2
d_gene: TRBD2
len: 19
v_gene: TRBV2
CDR3aa: CASGHGTSGRGANTGELFF
CDR3nt: TGTGCCAGCGGCCACGGGACTAGCGGGCGGGGAGCGAACACCGGGGAGCTGTTTTTT

abundance: few
j_gene: TRBJ2-1
d_gene: TRBD2
len: 15
v_gene: TRBV7-9
CDR3aa: CASSFSELASNEQFF
CDR3nt: TGTGCCAGCAGCTTCAGCGAACTAGCGAGCAATGAGCAGTTCTTC

abundance: NA
j_gene: TRBJ2-7
d_gene: TRBD2
len: 16
v_gene: TRBV4-3
CDR3aa: CASSQDPLAGSYEQYF
CDR3nt: TGCGCCAGCAGCCAAGATCCTCTAGCGGGTTCCTACGAGCAGTACTTC

abundance: NA
j_gene: TRBJ2-3
d_gene: TRBD1
len: 15
v_gene: TRBV4-1
CDR3aa: CASSFRQGGTDTQYF
CDR3nt: TGCGCCAGCAGCTTCCGACAGGGGGGCACAGATACGCAGTATTTT